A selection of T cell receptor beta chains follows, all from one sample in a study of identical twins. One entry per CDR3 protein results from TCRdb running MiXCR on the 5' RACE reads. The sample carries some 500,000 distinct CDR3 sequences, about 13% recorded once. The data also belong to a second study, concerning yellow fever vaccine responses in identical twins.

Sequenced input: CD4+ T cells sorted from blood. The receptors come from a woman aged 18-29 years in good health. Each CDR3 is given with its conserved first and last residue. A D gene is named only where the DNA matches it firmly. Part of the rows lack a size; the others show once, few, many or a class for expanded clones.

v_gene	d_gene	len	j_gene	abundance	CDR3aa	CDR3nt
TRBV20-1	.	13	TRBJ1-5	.	CSASRLSNQPQHF	TGCAGTGCTAGTAGGCTTAGCAATCAGCCCCAGCATTTT
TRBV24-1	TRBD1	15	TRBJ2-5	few	CATSDPGGAVETQYF	TGTGCCACCAGTGACCCAGGGGGCGCGGTGGAGACCCAGTACTTC
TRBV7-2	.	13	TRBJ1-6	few	CASSSEGLSPLHF	TGTGCCAGCAGTTCCGAGGGGCTGTCACCCCTCCACTTT
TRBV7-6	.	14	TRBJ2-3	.	CASSPGRLTDTQYF	TGTGCCAGCAGCCCCGGCAGGCTCACAGATACGCAGTATTTT
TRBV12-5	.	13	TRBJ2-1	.	CASGSGVYNEQFF	TGTGCTAGTGGTTCTGGGGTCTACAATGAGCAGTTCTTC
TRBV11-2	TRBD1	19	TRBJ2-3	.	CASSLINRGRTANTDTQYF	TGTGCCAGCAGCTTGATCAACAGGGGGCGTACGGCTAACACAGATACGCAGTATTTT
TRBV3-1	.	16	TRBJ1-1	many	CASSQVSVRTNTEAFF	TGTGCCAGCAGCCAAGTGTCCGTACGAACGAACACTGAAGCTTTCTTT
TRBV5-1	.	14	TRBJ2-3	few	CASSLDTATDTQYF	TGCGCCAGCAGCTTGGACACGGCCACAGATACGCAGTATTTT
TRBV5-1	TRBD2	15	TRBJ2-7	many	CASSSLAGVSYEQYF	TGCGCCAGCAGCTCACTAGCGGGAGTCTCCTACGAGCAGTACTTC
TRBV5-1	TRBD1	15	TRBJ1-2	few	CASRQDRIGENGYTF	TGCGCCAGCAGACAGGACAGGATAGGAGAGAATGGCTACACCTTC
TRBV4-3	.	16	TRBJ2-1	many	CASSQAEKRGGNEQFF	TGCGCCAGCAGCCAAGCAGAAAAGCGCGGTGGGAATGAGCAGTTCTTC
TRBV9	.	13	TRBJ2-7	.	CASSVGPSGEQYF	TGTGCCAGCAGCGTAGGCCCTTCGGGAGAGCAGTACTTC
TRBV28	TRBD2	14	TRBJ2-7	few	CASRTSGTGGEQYF	TGTGCCAGCAGGACTAGCGGGACAGGTGGAGAGCAGTACTTC
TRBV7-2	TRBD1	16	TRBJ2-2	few	CASTNRDRGGPGELFF	TGTGCCAGCACCAACCGGGACAGGGGAGGACCCGGGGAGCTGTTTTTT
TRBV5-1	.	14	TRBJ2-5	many	CASSFSGAQETQYF	TGTGCCAGCAGCTTCTCGGGGGCTCAAGAGACCCAGTACTTC
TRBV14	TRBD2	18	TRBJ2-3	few	CASSQDLAGAPSTDTQYF	TGTGCCAGCAGCCAAGATCTAGCGGGGGCACCTAGCACAGATACGCAGTATTTT